The clone carrying this T cell receptor (beta chain) was seen a handful of times. Original data processing: Amplification of reference gene primers was used by the study to estimate nucleated cell counts. The protocol was immunoSEQ multiplex PCR, while the TCRdb copy is restricted to in-frame clones and leaves out a portion. V and J calls and clone size are those listed in that table; D and trimming were worked out from the DNA. Of about 310,000 clones in the sample, 70% to 90% were seen once. The data were obtained in a study of blood T cell repertoires in COVID-19. The receptor comes from a man aged 25 to 40 who had recovered from COVID-19. The sample comprised PBMCs or T cells enriched from blood (not recorded which).

CDR3 region: CASSYQVVAGVTYEQYF. In nucleotides, the CDR3 is TGTGCCAGCAGTTATCAAGTAGTAGCGGGGGTTACCTACGAGCAGTACTTC. The chain employs TRBV7-8 and TRBJ2-7; TRBD2 matches at 9 bases. With V trimmed by 6 bases and J by 2 bases, 14 bases remained unmatched. The CDR3 length is 17 residues. CDR1 is SGHVS, CDR2 FQNEAQ, per germline.